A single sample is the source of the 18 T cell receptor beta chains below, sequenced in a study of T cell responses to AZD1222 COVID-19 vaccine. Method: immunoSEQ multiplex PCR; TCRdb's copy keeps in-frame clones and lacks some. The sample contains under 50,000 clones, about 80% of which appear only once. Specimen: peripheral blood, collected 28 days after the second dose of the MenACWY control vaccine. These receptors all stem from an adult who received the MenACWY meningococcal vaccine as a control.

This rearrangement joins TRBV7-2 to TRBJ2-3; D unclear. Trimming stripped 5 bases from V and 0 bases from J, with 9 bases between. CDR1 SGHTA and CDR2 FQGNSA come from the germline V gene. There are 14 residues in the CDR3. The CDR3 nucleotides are TGTGCCAGCAGCCGCCGAGTAAGCACAGATACGCAGTATTTT. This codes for CASSRRVSTDTQYF.

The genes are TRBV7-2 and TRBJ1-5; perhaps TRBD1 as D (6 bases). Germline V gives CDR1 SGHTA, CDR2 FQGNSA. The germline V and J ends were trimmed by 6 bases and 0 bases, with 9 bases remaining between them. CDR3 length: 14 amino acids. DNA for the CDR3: TGTGCCAGCAGGGACAGAACTAGCAATCAGCCCCAGCATTTT. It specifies CASRDRTSNQPQHF.

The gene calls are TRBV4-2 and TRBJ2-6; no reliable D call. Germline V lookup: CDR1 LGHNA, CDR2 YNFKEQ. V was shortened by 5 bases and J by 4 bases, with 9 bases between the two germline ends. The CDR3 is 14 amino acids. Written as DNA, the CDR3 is TGTGCCAGCAGCTTTTTCGAGGGGGCCAACGTCCTGACTTTC. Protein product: CASSFFEGANVLTF.

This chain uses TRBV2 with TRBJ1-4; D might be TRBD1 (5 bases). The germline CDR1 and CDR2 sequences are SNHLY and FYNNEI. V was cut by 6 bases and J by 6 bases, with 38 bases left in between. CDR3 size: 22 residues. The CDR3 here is CASSEPVYYPGPGMTVYEKLFF. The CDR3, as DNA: TGTGCCAGCAGCGAGCCTGTTTACTATCCAGGGCCGGGTATGACAGTTTATGAAAAACTGTTTTTT.

The chain's CDR3 is CASRDLGYGYTF. Written as DNA, the CDR3 is TGTGCCAGCCGGGACCTAGGATATGGCTACACCTTC. The V gene is TRBV3-1 (or the pseudogene TRBV3-2), the J gene TRBJ1-2; TRBD1 is a possible D gene (5 bases). With 8 bases removed from V and 5 bases from J, the gap between germline ends came to 12 bases. This CDR3 spans 12 amino acids. The germline V gene encodes CDR1 LGHDT and CDR2 YNNKEL (reference sequence).

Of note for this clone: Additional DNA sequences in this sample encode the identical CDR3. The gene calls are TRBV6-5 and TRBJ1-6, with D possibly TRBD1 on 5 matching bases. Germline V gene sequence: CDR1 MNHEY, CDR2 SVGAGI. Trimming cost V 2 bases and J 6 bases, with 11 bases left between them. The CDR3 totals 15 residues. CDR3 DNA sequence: TGTGCCAGCAGTTACCGGGACGGAACTAATTCACCCCTCCACTTT. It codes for CASSYRDGTNSPLHF.

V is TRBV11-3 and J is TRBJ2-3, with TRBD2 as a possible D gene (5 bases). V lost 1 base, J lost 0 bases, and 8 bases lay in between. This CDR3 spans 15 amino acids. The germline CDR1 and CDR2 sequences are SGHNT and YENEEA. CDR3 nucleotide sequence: TGTGCCAGCAGCTTAGGATGGACTAGCACAGATACGCAGTATTTT. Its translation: CASSLGWTSTDTQYF.

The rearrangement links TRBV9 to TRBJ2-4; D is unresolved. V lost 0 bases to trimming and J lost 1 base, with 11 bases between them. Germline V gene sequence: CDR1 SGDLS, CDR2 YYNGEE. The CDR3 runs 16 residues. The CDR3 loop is CASSVVPYPAKNIQYF. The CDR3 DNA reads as TGTGCCAGCAGCGTAGTACCTTACCCCGCCAAAAACATTCAGTACTTC.

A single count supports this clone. CDR3 sequence (DNA): TGTGCCAGCAAAAGAAGAAATGAAAAACTGTTTTTT. Translated: CASKRRNEKLFF. The chain uses TRBV2 and TRBJ1-4; D is ambiguous. In germline, CDR1 is SNHLY, CDR2 FYNNEI. V gave up 7 bases and J gave up 5 bases, with 8 bases separating them. The CDR3 contains 12 residues. The complete variable domain, with remaining parts taken from reference TRBV2 and TRBJ1-4, reads EPEVTQTPSHQVTQMGQEVILRCVPISNHLYFYWYRQILGQKVEFLVSFYNNEISEKSEIFDDQFSVERPDGSNFTLKIRSTKLEDSAMYFCASKRRNEKLFFGSGTQLSVL.

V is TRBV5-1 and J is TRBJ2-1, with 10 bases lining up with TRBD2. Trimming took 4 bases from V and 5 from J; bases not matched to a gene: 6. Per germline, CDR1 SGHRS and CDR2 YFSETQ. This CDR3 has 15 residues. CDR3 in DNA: TGCGCCAGCAGCCCCCCTAGCGGGAGCCACAATGAGCAGTTCTTC. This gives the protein CASSPPSGSHNEQFF.

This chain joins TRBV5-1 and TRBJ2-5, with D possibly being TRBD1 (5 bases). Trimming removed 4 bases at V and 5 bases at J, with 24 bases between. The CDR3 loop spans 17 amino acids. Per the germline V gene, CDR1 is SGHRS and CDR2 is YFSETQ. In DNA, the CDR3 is TGCGCCAGCAGCCTGCCCAGCAGAGCCAGGGTATTGGAGACCCAGTACTTC. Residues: CASSLPSRARVLETQYF.

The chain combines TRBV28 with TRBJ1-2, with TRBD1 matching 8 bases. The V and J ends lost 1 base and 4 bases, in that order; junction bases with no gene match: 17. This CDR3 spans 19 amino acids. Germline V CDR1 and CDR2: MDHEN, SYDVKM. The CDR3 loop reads CASSLSAKLAGGLFYGYTF. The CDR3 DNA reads TGTGCCAGCAGTTTATCGGCGAAGCTTGCAGGGGGCCTGTTCTATGGCTACACCTTC.

The CDR3 here is CACRTGSVAFF. DNA of the CDR3: TGTGCCTGCAGGACAGGGAGCGTAGCTTTCTTT. The rearrangement uses TRBV30 and TRBJ1-1; TRBD1 matches 8 bases. With 6 bases clipped from V and 10 bases from J, the junction kept 7 bases outside the gene matches. Germline CDR1 and CDR2: GTSNPN and SVGIG (reference sequence). CDR3 length: 11 residues. The full variable domain, with the rest looked up from reference TRBV30 and TRBJ1-1, is SQTIHQWPATLVQPVGSPLSLECTVEGTSNPNLYWYRQAAGRGLQLLFYSVGIGQISSEVPQNLSASRPQDRQFILSSKKLLLSDSGFYLCACRTGSVAFFGQGTRLTVV.

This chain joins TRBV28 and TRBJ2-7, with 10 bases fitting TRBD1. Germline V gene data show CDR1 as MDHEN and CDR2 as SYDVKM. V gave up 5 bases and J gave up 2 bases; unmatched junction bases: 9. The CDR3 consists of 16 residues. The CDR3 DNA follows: TGTGCCAGCAGTATAAACCTCGGACAGGGGGCCTACGAGCAGTACGTC. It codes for CASSINLGQGAYEQYV.

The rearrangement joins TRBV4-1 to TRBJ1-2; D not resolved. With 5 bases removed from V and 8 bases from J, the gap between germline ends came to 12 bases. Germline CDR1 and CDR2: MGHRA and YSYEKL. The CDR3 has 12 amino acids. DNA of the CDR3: TGCGCCAGCAGCTGGCCCGGGGTAGGCTACACCTTC. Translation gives CASSWPGVGYTF.

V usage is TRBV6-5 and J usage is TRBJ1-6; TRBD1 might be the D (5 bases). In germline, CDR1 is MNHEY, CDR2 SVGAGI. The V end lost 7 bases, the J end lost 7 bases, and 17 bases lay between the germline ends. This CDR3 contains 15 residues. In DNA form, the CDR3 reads TGTGCCAGCACCCCGACGGGGACTGCAAATTCACCCCTCCACTTT. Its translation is CASTPTGTANSPLHF.

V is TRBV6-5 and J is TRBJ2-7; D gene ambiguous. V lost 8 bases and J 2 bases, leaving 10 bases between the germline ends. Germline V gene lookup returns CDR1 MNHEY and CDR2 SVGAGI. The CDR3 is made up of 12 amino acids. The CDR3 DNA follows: TGTGCCAGCCTGACGAGGACCTACGAGCAGTACTTC. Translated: CASLTRTYEQYF.

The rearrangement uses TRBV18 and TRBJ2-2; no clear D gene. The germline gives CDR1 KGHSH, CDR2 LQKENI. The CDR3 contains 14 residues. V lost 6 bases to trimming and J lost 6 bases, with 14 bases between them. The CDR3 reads CASSGSVSAGELFF. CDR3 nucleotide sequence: TGTGCCAGCTCGGGATCGGTTTCCGCCGGGGAGCTGTTTTTT.